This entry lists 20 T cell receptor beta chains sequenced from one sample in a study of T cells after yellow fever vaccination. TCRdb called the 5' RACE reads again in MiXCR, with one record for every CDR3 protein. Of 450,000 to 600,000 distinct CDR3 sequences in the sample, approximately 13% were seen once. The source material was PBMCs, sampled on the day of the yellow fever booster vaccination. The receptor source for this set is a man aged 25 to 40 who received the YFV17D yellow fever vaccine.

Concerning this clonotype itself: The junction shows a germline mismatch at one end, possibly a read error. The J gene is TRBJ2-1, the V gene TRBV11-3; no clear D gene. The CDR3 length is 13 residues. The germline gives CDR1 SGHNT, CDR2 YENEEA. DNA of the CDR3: TGTGCCAGCAGCTTAACCCTCTACGATGAGCAGTTCTTC. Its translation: CASSLTLYDEQFF.

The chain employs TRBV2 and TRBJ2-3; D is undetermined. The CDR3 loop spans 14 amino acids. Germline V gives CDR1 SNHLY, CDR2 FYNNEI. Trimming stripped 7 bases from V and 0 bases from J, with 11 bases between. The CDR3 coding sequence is TGTGCCAGCATCCCACAAACGAGCACAGATACGCAGTATTTT. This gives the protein CASIPQTSTDTQYF.

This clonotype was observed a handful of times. The CDR3 protein is CASSIGLGRDYGYTF. CDR3 bases: TGTGCCAGTAGTATAGGTCTCGGACGTGACTATGGCTACACCTTC. This chain joins TRBV19 and TRBJ1-2, with unresolved D. The V gene lost 1 base and the J gene lost 3 bases, with 12 bases spanning the gap. The germline CDR1 and CDR2 sequences are LNHDA and SQIVND (reference sequence). The CDR3 is made up of 15 amino acids.

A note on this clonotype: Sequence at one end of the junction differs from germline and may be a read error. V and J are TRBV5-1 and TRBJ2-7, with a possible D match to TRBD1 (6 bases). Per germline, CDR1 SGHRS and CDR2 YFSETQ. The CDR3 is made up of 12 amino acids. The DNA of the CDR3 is TGCGCCAGCAGCCTAGACAGGTACGAGCTGTACTTC. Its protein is CASSLDRYELYF.

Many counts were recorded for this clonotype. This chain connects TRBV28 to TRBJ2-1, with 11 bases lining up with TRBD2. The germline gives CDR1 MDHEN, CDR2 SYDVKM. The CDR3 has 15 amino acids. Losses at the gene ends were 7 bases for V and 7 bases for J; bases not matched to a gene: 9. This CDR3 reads CASTLAGGRGNEQFF. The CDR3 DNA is TGTGCCAGCACCCTAGCGGGAGGCCGCGGGAATGAGCAGTTCTTC.

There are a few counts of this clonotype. CDR3 bases: TGCGCCAGCAGCCAAGCCCTAGGACAGGGGGCAGATACGCAGTATTTT. The encoded protein is CASSQALGQGADTQYF. This rearrangement joins TRBV4-3 to TRBJ2-3, with 10 bases lining up with TRBD1. The V and J ends lost 1 base and 4 bases, in that order; junction bases with no gene match: 5. The CDR3 runs 16 residues. Germline V gene sequence: CDR1 LGHNA, CDR2 YSLEER.

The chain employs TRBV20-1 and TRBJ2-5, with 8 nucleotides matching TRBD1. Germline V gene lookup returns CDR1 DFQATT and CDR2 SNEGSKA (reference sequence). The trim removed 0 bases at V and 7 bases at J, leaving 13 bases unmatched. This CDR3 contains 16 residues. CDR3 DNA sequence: TGCAGTGCTAGAGATTCGGCAGGGGGCCCGCAATGGACCCAGTACTTC. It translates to CSARDSAGGPQWTQYF.

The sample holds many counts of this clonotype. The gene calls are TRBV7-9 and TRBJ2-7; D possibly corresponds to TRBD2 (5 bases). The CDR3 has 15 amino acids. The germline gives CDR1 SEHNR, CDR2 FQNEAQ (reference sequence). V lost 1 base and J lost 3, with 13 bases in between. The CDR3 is CASSLDAGAVYEQYF. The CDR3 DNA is TGTGCCAGCAGCTTAGATGCAGGAGCGGTCTACGAGCAGTACTTC. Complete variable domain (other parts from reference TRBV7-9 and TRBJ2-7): DTGVSQNPRHKITKRGQNVTFRCDPISEHNRLYWYRQTLGQGPEFLTYFQNEAQLEKSRLLSDRFSAERPKGSFSTLEIQRTEQGDSAMYLCASSLDAGAVYEQYFGPGTRLTVT.

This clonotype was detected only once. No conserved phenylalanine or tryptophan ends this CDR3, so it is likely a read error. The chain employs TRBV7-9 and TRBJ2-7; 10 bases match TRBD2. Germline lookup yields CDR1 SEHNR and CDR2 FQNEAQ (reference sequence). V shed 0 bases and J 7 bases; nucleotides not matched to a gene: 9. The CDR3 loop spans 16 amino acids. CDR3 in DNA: TGTGCCAGCAGCTTAGCTTTTCTAGCGGGAGTGGGAGAGCAGTACCTC. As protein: CASSLAFLAGVGEQYL.

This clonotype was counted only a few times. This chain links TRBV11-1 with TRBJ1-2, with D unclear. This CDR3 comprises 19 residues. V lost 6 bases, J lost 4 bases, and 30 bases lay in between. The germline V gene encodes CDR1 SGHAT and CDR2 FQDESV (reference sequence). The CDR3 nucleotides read TGTGCCAGCAGATCAACCCTGTCATCGGTTCCGGGAAAAATCTATGGCTACACCTTC. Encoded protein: CASRSTLSSVPGKIYGYTF.

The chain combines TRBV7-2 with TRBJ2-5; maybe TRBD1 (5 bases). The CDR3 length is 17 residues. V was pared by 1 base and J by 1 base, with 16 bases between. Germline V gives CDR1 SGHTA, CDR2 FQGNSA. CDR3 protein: CASSLGLSGYSQETQYF. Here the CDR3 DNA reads TGTGCCAGCAGCTTAGGGCTGTCAGGGTACTCCCAAGAGACCCAGTACTTC. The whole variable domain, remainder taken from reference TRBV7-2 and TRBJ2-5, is GAGVSQSPSNKVTEKGKDVELRCDPISGHTALYWYRQSLGQGLEFLIYFQGNSAPDKSGLPSDRFSAERTGGSVSTLTIQRTQQEDSAVYLCASSLGLSGYSQETQYFGPGTRLLVL.

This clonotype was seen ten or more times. The CDR3, as DNA: TGTGCCAGCAGCCGAGCAGATACGCAGTATTTT. Protein product: CASSRADTQYF. The rearrangement joins TRBV12-3 or TRBV12-4 to TRBJ2-3, with D unresolved. Between the trimmed V and J ends, which lost 6 bases and 4 bases, there was a span of 5 bases. This CDR3 contains 11 residues.

The CDR3 nucleotides read TGCAGTGCTAGTCCCCGGGACAGGGGCCGACTTATCGAGCAGTACTTC. Amino acid sequence: CSASPRDRGRLIEQYF. The rearrangement joins TRBV20-1 to TRBJ2-7; 10 nucleotides align to TRBD1. Germline CDR1 is DFQATT and CDR2 is SNEGSKA (reference sequence). The CDR3 has 16 residues. The J segment lost 6 bases and the V segment lost 3 bases, leaving 14 bases of the junction unmatched.

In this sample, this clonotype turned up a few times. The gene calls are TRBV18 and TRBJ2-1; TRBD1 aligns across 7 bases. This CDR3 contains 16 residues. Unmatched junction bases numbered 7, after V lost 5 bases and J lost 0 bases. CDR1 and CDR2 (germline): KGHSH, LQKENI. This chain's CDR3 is CASSGQGESSYNEQFF. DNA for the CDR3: TGTGCCAGCTCAGGTCAGGGGGAAAGCTCCTACAATGAGCAGTTCTTC.

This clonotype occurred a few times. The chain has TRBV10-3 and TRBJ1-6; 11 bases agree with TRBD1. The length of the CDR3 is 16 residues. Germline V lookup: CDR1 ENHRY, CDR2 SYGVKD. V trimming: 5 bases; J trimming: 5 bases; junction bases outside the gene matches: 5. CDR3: CAISTRTGGDNSPLHF. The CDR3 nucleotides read TGTGCCATCAGTACACGGACAGGGGGCGATAATTCACCCCTCCACTTT.

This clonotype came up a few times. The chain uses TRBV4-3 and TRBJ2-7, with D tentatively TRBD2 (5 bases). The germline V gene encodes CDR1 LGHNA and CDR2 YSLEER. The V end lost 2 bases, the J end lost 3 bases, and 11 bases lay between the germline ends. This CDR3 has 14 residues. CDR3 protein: CASSQTAGIYEQYF. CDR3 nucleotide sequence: TGCGCCAGCAGCCAAACGGCCGGGATCTACGAGCAGTACTTC.

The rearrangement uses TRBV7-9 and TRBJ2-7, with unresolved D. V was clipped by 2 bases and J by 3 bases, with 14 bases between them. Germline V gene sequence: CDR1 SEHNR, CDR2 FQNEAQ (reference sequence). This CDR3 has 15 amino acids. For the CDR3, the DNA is TGTGCCAGCAGCTTAAACCTTCTGGACGACTACGAGCAGTACTTC. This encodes CASSLNLLDDYEQYF.

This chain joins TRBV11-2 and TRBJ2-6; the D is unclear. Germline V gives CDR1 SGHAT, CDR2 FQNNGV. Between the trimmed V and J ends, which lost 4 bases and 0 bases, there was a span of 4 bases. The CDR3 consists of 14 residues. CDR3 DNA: TGTGCCAGCAGCTACGACTCTGGGGCCAACGTCCTGACTTTC. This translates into CASSYDSGANVLTF. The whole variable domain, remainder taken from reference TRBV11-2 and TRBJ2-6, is EAGVAQSPRYKIIEKRQSVAFWCNPISGHATLYWYQQILGQGPKLLIQFQNNGVVDDSQLPKDRFSAERLKGVDSTLKIQPAKLEDSAVYLCASSYDSGANVLTFGAGSRLTVL.

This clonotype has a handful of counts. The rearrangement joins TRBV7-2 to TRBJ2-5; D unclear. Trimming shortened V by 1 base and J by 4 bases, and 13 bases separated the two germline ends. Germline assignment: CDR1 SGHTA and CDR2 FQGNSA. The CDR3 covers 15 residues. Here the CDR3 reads CASSLVAQASETQYF. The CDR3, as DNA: TGTGCCAGCAGCTTAGTAGCCCAGGCGTCAGAGACCCAGTACTTC.

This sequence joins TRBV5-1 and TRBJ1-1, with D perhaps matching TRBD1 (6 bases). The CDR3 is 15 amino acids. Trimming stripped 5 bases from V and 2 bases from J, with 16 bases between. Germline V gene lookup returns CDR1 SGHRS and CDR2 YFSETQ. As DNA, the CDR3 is TGCGCCAGCAGGTTTTCCCCACAGGGAAACACTGAAGCTTTCTTT. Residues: CASRFSPQGNTEAFF.